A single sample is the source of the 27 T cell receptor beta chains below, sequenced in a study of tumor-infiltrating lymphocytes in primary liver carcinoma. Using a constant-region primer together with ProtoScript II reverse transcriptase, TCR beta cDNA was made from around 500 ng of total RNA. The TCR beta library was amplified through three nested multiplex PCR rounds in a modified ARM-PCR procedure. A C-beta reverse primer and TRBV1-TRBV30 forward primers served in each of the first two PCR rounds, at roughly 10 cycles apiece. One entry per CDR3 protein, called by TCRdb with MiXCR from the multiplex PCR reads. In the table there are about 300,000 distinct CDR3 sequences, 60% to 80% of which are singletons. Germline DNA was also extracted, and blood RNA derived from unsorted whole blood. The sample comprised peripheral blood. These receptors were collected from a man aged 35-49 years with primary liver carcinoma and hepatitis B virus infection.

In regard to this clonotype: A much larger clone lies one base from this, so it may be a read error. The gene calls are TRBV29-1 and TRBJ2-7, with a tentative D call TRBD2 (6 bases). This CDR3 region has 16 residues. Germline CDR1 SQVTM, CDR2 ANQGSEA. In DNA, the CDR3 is TGCAGCGTTGAAGATCGACGCCGGGGGTTATCCTACGACCAGTACTTC. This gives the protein CSVEDRRRGLSYDQYF.

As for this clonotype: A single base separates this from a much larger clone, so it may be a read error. The DNA of the CDR3 is TGTGTCAGCAGTCGTAGGGAGTTGGGGACTGAAGCTTTCTTT. Translated, it gives CVSSRRELGTEAFF. The V and J genes are TRBV6-6 and TRBJ1-1; no firm D call. Per germline, CDR1 MNHNY and CDR2 SVGAGI (reference sequence). The CDR3 runs to 14 residues.

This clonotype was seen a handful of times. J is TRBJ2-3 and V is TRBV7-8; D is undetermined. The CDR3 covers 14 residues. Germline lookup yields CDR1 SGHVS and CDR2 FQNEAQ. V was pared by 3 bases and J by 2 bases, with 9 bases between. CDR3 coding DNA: TGTGCCAGCAGCTTCCTGACAAACACAGATACGCAGTATTTT. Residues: CASSFLTNTDTQYF. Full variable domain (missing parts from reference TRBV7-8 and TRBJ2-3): GAGVSQSPRYKVAKRGQDVALRCDPISGHVSLFWYQQALGQGPEFLTYFQNEAQLDKSGLPSDRFFAERPEGSVSTLKIQRTQQEDSAVYLCASSFLTNTDTQYFGPGTRLTVL.

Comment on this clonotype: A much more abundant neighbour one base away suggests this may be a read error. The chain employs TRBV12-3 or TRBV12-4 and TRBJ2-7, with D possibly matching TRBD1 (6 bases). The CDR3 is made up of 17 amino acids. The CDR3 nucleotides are TGTGCCAGCAATTTAGCATCAGGGGCGAGCCGCTCCTACGAGCAGTACTTC. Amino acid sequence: CASNLASGASRSYEQYF.

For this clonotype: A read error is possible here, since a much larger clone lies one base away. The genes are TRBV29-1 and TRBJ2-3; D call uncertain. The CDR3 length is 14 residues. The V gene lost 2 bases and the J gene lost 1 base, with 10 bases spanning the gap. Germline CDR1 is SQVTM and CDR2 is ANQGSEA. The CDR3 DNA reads TGCAGCGTTGAATTAGGACGGGGCACAGATACGCAGTATTTT. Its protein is CSVELGRGTDTQYF.

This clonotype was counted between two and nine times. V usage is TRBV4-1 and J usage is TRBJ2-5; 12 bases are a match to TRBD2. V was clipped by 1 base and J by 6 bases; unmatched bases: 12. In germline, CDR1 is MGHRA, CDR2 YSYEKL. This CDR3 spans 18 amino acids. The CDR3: CASSQVLAGGPKGKTQYF. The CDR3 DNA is TGCGCCAGCAGCCAAGTTCTAGCGGGAGGGCCGAAGGGTAAGACCCAGTACTTC.

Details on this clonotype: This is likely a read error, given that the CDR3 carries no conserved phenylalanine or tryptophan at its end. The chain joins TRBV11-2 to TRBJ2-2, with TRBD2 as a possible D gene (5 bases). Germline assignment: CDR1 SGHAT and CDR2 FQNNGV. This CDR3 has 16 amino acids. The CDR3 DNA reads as TGTGCCAGCAGCCTAGATTGGAGCGGTACTACCGGGGATCTGTTTATT. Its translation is CASSLDWSGTTGDLFI.

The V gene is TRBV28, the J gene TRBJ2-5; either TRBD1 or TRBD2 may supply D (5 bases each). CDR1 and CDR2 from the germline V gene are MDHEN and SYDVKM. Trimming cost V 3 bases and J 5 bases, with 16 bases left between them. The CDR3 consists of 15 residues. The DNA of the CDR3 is TGTGCCAGCAGTTTTGAAAGGGGCGGGCCGGAGACCCAGTACTTC. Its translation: CASSFERGGPETQYF.

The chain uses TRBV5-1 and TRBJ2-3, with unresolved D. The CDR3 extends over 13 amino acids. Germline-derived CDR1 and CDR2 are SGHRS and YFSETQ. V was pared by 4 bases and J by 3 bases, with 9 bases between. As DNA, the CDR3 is TGCGCCAGCAGCATCTCCGGGACAGATACGCAGTATTTT. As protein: CASSISGTDTQYF.

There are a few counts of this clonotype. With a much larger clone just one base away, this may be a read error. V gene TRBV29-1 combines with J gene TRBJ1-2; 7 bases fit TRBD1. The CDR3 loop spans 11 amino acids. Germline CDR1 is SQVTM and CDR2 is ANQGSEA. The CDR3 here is CNGTGDYGYTF. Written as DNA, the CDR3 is TGCAACGGTACAGGGGACTATGGCTACACCTTC.

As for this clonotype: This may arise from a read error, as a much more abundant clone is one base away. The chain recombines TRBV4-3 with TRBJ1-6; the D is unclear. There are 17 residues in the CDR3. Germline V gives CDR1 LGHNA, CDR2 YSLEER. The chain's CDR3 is CASSQESQSSYNSPLQF. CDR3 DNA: TGCGCCAGCAGCCAAGAATCCCAGAGCTCCTATAATTCACCCCTCCAATTT.

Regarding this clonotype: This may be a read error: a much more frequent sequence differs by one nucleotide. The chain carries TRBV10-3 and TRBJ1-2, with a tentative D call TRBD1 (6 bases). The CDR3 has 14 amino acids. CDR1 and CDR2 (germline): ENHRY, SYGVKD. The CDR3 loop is CVISETLAGAQYTF. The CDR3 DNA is TGTGTCATCAGTGAGACATTGGCAGGGGCGCAATACACCTTC.

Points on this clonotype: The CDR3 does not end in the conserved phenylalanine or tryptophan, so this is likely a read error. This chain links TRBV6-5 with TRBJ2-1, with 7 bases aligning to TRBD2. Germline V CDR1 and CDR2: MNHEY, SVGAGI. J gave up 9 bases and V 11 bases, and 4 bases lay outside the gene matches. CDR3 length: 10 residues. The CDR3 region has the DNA TGTGCCGTAGGGGAGGGTGAGCAGTTCCTC. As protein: CAVGEGEQFL.

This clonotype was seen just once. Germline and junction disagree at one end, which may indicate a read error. The CDR3 region is CASSYGLAGVADMQYF. As DNA, the CDR3 is TGTGCCAGCAGTTACGGTCTGGCGGGAGTGGCAGATATGCAGTATTTT. The V call is TRBV6-2 or TRBV6-3, the J call TRBJ2-3; TRBD2 matches 7 bases. The CDR3 is 16 residues long. Germline CDR1 and CDR2: MNHEY and SVGEGT.

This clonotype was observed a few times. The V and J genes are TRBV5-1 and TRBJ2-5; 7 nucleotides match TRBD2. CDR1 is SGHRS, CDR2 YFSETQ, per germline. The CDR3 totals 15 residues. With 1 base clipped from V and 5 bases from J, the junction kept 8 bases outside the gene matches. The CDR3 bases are TGCGCCAGCAGCTTGTCGGGCGGGAGCATGGAGACCCAGTACTTC. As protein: CASSLSGGSMETQYF. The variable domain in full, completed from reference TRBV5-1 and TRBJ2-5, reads KAGVTQTPRYLIKTRGQQVTLSCSPISGHRSVSWYQQTPGQGLQFLFEYFSETQRNKGNFPGRFSGRQFSNSRSEMNVSTLELGDSALYLCASSLSGGSMETQYFGPGTRLLVL.

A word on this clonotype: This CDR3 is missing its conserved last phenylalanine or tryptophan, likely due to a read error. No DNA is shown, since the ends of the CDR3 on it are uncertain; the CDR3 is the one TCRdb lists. The CDR3 protein is CASRTLSYERYL. The chain employs TRBV11-2 and TRBJ2-7. Germline V CDR1 and CDR2: SGHAT, FQNNGV. Counting both end residues, the CDR3 totals 12 amino acids.

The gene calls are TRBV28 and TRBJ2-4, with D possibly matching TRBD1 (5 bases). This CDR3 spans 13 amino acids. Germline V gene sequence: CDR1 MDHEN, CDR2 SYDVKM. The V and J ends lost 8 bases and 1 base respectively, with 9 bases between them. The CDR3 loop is CASLGDAKNIQYF. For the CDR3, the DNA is TGTGCCAGCCTAGGGGATGCCAAAAACATTCAGTACTTC.

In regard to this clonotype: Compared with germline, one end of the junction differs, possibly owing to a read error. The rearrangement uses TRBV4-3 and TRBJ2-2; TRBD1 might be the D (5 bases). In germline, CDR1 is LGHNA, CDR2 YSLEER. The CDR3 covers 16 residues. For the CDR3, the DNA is TGCGCAAGCAGCCGAGGCCCCACCAGGGTCACCGGGGAGCTGTTTTTT. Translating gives CASSRGPTRVTGELFF.

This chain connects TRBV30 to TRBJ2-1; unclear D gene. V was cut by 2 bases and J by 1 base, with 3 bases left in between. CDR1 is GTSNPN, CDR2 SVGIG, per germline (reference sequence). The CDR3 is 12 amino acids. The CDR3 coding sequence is TGTGCCTGGAGTAGATCCTACAATGAGCAGTTCTTC. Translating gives CAWSRSYNEQFF.

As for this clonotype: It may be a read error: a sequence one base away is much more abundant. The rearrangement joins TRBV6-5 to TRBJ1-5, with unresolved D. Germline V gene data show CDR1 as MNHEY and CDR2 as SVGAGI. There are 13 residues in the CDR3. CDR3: CASSYKINQSQHF. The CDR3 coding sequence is TGTGCCAGCAGTTATAAGATTAATCAGTCCCAGCATTTT.

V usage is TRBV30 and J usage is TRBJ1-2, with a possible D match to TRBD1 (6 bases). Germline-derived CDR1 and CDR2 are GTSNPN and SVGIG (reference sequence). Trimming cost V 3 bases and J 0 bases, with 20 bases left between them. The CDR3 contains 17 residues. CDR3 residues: CAWRLGTTMSANYGYTF. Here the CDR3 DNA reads TGTGCCTGGAGACTCGGGACAACTATGTCAGCTAACTATGGCTACACCTTC.

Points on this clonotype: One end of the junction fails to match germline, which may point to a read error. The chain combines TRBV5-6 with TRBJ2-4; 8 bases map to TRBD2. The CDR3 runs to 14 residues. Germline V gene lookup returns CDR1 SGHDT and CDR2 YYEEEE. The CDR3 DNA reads TGTGCCAGTAGCTCGAATAGCGGGAATGGCACTCAGTACTTC. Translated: CASSSNSGNGTQYF.

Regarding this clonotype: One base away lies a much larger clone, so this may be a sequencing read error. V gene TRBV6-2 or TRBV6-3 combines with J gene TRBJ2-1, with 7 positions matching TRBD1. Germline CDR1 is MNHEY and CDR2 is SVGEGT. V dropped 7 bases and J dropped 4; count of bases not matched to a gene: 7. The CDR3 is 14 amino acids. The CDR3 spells CASTRGITYNEQFF. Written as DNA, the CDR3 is TGTGCCAGCACCAGGGGGATAACTTACAATGAGCAGTTCTTC.

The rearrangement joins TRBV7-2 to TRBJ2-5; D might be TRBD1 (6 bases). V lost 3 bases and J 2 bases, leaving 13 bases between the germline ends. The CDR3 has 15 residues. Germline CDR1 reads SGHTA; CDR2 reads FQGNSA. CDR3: CASSFPGTSQETQYF. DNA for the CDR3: TGTGCCAGCAGCTTTCCCGGGACATCACAAGAGACCCAGTACTTC.

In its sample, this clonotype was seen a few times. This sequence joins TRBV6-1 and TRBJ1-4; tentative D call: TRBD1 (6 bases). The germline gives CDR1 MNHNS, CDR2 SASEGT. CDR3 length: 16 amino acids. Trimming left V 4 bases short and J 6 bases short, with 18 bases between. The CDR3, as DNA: TGTGCCAGCAGTGTTAATTACAGGGCAACCGATGAAAAACTGTTTTTT. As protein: CASSVNYRATDEKLFF.

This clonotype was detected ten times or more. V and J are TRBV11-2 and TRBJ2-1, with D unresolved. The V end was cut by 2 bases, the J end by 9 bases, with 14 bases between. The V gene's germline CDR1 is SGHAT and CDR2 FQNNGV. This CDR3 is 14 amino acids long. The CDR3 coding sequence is TGTGCCAGCAGCTTATATAGTAGGCTGGGTGAGCAGTTCTTC. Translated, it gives CASSLYSRLGEQFF.

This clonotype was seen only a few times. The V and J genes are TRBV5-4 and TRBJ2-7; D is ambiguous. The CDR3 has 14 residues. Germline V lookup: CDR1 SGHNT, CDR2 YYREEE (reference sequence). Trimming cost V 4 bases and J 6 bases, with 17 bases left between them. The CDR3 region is CASSPGSHNSEQYF. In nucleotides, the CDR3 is TGTGCCAGCAGCCCAGGATCCCACAACAGCGAGCAGTACTTC. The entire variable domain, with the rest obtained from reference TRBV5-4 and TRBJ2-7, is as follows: ETGVTQSPTHLIKTRGQQVTLRCSSQSGHNTVSWYQQALGQGPQFIFQYYREEENGRGNFPPRFSGLQFPNYSSELNVNALELDDSALYLCASSPGSHNSEQYFGPGTRLTVT.